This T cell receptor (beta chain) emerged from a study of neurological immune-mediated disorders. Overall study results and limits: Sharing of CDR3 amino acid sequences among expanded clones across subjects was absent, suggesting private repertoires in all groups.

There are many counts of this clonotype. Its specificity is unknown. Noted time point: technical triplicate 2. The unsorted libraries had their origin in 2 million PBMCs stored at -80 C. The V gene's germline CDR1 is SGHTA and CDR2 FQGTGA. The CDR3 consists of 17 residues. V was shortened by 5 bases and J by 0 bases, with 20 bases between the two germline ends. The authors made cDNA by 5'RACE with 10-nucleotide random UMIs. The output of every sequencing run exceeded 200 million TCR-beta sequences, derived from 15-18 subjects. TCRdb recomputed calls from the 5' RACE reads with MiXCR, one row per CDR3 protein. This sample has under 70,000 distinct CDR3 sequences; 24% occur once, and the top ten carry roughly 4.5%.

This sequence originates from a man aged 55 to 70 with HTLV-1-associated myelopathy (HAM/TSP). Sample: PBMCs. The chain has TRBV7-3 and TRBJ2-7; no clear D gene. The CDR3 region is CASSPLYTTLSSYEQYF. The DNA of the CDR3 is TGTGCCAGCAGCCCACTTTATACGACACTGAGCTCCTACGAGCAGTACTTC.